A single sample gave rise to the 6 T cell receptor beta chains below, sequenced in a study of blood T cell repertoires in COVID-19. TCRdb's copy holds only in-frame clones and misses some; the assay was immunoSEQ multiplex PCR. This sample has about 200,000 clones, with about 83% found just once. The sequenced sample was PBMCs or T cells enriched from blood (not recorded which). These receptors all come from a man aged 40-55 years with acute COVID-19.

This clone showed up just a few times. The V and J genes are TRBV30 and TRBJ1-5, with TRBD1 matching 8 bases. Germline V lookup: CDR1 GTSNPN, CDR2 SVGIG (reference sequence). This CDR3 comprises 13 residues. V shed 0 bases and J 6 bases; nucleotides not matched to a gene: 1. Here the CDR3 reads CAWSVTGVQPQHF. The CDR3 DNA reads as TGTGCCTGGAGTGTGACAGGGGTTCAGCCCCAGCATTTT.

The rearrangement joins TRBV27 to TRBJ1-5; no clear D gene. V was pared by 8 bases and J by 4 bases, with 18 bases between. CDR3 length equals 15 residues. The germline CDR1 and CDR2 sequences are MNHEY and SMNVEV (reference sequence). This CDR3 reads CASSPEEGRNQPQHF. CDR3 nucleotide sequence: TGTGCCAGCTCCCCTGAGGAGGGTAGAAATCAGCCCCAGCATTTT.

V and J are TRBV7-9 and TRBJ2-7, with D perhaps TRBD1 (6 bases). The CDR3 has 15 residues. Trimming stripped 5 bases from V and 6 bases from J, with 20 bases between. CDR1 SEHNR and CDR2 FQNEAQ come from the germline V gene (reference sequence). The CDR3 nucleotides read TGTGCCAGCAGCCTAACGGACAGCTCAGCCTTCGAGCAGTACTTC. This sequence encodes CASSLTDSSAFEQYF. Looking up the rest from reference TRBV7-9 and TRBJ2-7 gives the full variable domain: DTGVSQNPRHKITKRGQNVTFRCDPISEHNRLYWYRQTLGQGPEFLTYFQNEAQLEKSRLLSDRFSAERPKGSFSTLEIQRTEQGDSAMYLCASSLTDSSAFEQYFGPGTRLTVT.

Comment on this clone: Different DNA sequences within this sample yield the same CDR3. This chain uses TRBV5-1 with TRBJ1-5, with D perhaps matching TRBD1 (5 bases). Trimming took off 4 bases at V and 0 bases at J, with 11 bases between the two ends. Germline V gives CDR1 SGHRS, CDR2 YFSETQ. There are 15 residues in the CDR3. The CDR3 is CASSPGAGSNQPQHF. The CDR3, as DNA: TGCGCCAGCAGCCCTGGGGCTGGTAGCAATCAGCCCCAGCATTTT.

The V and J genes are TRBV7-3 and TRBJ2-7, with 8 bases lining up with TRBD1. Germline CDR1 and CDR2: SGHTA and FQGTGA. The trim removed 5 bases at V and 5 bases at J, leaving 5 bases unmatched. CDR3 length: 13 amino acids. Here the CDR3 reads CASSPGQGHEQYF. CDR3 nucleotides: TGTGCCAGCAGCCCAGGACAGGGTCACGAGCAGTACTTC.

Comments on this clone: Within the sample, other DNA sequences also encode this same CDR3. The chain uses TRBV5-4 and TRBJ1-1; a weak D match, TRBD1 (6 bases). The CDR3 loop spans 14 amino acids. Trimming left V 2 bases short and J 2 bases short, with 10 bases between. Germline CDR1 reads SGHNT; CDR2 reads YYREEE (reference sequence). The CDR3 region has the DNA TGTGCCAGCAGCTTCAGGGGCCAAAACACTGAAGCTTTCTTT. This gives the protein CASSFRGQNTEAFF.